The text below deals with one T cell receptor (beta chain). Antigen specificity is unknown. UMIs were attached via template switching, each with a 6-nucleotide sample barcode. Following a re-call of the 5' RACE reads, TCRdb has one entry per CDR3 protein and lacks DNA. The repertoire table contains fewer than 350,000 distinct CDR3 sequences. This specimen belongs to a study of monozygotic twins with inflammatory bowel disease. Findings and caveats of the study: Any single strong signal or clonotype tied to IBD lacked support.

Looked up from germline, CDR1 is MNHEY and CDR2 is SMNVEV (reference sequence). The CDR3 is 16 amino acids. This chain connects TRBV27 to TRBJ2-3; TCRdb names TRBD2, which stays unverified in the absence of DNA. The clonotype was recovered from a human donor with ulcerative colitis or Crohn's disease, or a healthy co-twin of an affected twin (not recorded which). Sequenced sample: blood. CDR3 sequence: CASSLGLAGFTDTQYF.